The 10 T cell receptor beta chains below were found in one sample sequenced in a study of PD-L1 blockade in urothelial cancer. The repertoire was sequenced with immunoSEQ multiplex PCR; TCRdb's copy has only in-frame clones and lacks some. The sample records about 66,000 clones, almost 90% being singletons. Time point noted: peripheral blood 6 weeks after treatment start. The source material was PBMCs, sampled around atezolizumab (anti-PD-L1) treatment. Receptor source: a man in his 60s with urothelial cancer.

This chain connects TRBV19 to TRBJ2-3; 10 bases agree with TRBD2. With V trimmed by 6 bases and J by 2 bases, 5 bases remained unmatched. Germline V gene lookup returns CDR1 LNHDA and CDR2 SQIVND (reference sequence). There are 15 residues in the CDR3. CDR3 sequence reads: CASSRTSGLTDTQYF. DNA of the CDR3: TGTGCCAGTAGCCGGACTAGCGGTCTCACAGATACGCAGTATTTT.

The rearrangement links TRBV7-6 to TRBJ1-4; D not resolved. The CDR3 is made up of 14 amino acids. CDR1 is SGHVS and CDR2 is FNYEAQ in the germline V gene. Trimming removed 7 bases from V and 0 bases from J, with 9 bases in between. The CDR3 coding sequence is TGTGCCAGCACCGTGGGCCCAACTAATGAAAAACTGTTTTTT. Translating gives CASTVGPTNEKLFF. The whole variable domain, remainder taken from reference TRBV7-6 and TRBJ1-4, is GAGVSQSPRYKVTKRGQDVALRCDPISGHVSLYWYRQALGQGPEFLTYFNYEAQQDKSGLPNDRFSAERPEGSISTLTIQRTEQRDSAMYRCASTVGPTNEKLFFGSGTQLSVL.

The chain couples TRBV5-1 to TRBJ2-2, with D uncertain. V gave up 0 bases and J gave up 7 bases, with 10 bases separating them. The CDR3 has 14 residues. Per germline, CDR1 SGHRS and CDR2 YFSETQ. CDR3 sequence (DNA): TGCGCCAGCAGCTTGGGGCTAGTCGGCGGGGAGCTGTTTTTT. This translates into CASSLGLVGGELFF.

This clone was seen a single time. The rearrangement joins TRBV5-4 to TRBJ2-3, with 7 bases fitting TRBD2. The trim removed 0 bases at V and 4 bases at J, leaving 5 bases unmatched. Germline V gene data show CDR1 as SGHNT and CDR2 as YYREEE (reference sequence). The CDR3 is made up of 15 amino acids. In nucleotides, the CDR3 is TGTGCCAGCAGCTTGGGTAGGCTAGCGGCAGATACGCAGTATTTT. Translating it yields CASSLGRLAADTQYF.

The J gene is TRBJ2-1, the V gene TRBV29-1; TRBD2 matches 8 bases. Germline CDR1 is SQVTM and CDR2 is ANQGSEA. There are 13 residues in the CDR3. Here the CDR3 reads CRGSGTLDNEQFF. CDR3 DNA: TGCCGGGGTAGCGGGACGCTAGACAATGAGCAGTTCTTC.

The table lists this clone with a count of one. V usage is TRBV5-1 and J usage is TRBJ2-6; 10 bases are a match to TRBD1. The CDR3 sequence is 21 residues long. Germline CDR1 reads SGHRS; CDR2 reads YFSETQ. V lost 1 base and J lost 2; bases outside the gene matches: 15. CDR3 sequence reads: CASSLTTPTGGLVTGANVLTF. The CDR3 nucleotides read TGCGCCAGCAGCTTGACTACACCGACAGGGGGCTTGGTCACTGGGGCCAACGTCCTGACTTTC.

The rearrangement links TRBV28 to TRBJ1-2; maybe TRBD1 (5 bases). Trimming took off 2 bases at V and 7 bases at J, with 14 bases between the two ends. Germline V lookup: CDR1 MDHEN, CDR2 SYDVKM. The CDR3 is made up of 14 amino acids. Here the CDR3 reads CASSLVRASGGYTF. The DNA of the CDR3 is TGTGCCAGCAGTTTAGTCAGGGCTTCCGGTGGCTACACCTTC.

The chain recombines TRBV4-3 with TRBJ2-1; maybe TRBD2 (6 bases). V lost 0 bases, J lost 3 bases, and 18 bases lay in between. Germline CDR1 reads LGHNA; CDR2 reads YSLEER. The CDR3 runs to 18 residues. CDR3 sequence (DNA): TGCGCCAGCAGCCAAGATTACAGTTGGGAGGCAATCTACAATGAGCAGTTCTTC. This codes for CASSQDYSWEAIYNEQFF.

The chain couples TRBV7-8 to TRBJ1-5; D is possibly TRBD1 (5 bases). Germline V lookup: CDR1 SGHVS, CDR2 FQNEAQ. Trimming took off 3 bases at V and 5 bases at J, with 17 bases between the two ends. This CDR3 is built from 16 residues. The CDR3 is CASSFSPQGGHQPQHF. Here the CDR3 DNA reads TGTGCCAGCAGCTTCTCGCCGCAGGGCGGTCATCAGCCCCAGCATTTT.

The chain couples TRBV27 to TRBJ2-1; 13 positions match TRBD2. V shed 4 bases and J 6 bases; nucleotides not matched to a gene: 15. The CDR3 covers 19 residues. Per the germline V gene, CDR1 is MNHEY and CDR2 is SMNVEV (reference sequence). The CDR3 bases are TGTGCCAGCAGTTCTTGGGGACTAGCGGGGAAATACGCCGGCAATGAGCAGTTCTTC. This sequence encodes CASSSWGLAGKYAGNEQFF.